The 13 T cell receptor beta chains below come from one sample, sequenced in a study of spatial heterogeneity in lung cancer. The time point is: sample taken at primary tumor resection. MiXCR was run by TCRdb on the 5' RACE reads, yielding one entry per CDR3 protein. The repertoire holds nearly 80,000 distinct CDR3 sequences, with about 7.8% as singletons. The sequenced sample was PBMCs, obtained at surgery. Every receptor here comes from a male donor with early-stage non-small cell lung cancer.

This clonotype was observed a few times. V gene TRBV27 combines with J gene TRBJ1-2; tentative D call: TRBD1 (5 bases). This CDR3 spans 14 amino acids. The V end lost 2 bases, the J end lost 7 bases, and 14 bases lay between the germline ends. Germline assignment: CDR1 MNHEY and CDR2 SMNVEV (reference sequence). The CDR3 loop is CASSLRQGGSGYTF. The CDR3 DNA follows: TGTGCCAGCAGTTTACGGCAGGGTGGATCTGGCTACACCTTC.

In its sample, this clonotype ranks as medium-sized (0.01 to 0.1%). The V call is TRBV29-1, the J call TRBJ2-3, with D possibly TRBD2 on 6 matching bases. From germline, CDR1 is SQVTM and CDR2 ANQGSEA. This CDR3 is 17 amino acids long. Trimming cost V 3 bases and J 4 bases, with 23 bases left between them. The CDR3 DNA reads TGCAGCGTTGATGAGATTGGGACTTTTAGGATGGCAGATACGCAGTATTTT. Its translation is CSVDEIGTFRMADTQYF.

This clonotype was counted ten times or more. The chain joins TRBV4-2 to TRBJ2-3; D is possibly TRBD2 (5 bases). CDR1 is LGHNA, CDR2 YNFKEQ, per germline. CDR3 length: 14 residues. V was cut by 0 bases and J by 6 bases, with 10 bases left in between. CDR3 residues: CASSQEGVGDTQYF. CDR3 DNA: TGTGCCAGCAGCCAAGAGGGAGTCGGGGATACGCAGTATTTT.

This clonotype was observed a few times. This rearrangement joins TRBV7-9 to TRBJ1-4; D perhaps matches TRBD1 (6 bases). V was cut by 2 bases and J by 8 bases, with 12 bases left in between. This CDR3 has 14 residues. Germline V gene data show CDR1 as SEHNR and CDR2 as FQNEAQ (reference sequence). In DNA, the CDR3 is TGTGCCAGCAGCTTAAACAGGGACTTGGAAAAACTGTTTTTT. It translates to CASSLNRDLEKLFF.

This clonotype appeared many times. The chain employs TRBV9 and TRBJ2-7; no firm D call. Looked up from germline, CDR1 is SGDLS and CDR2 is YYNGEE. V lost 3 bases and J lost 0, with 7 bases in between. The CDR3 totals 13 residues. CDR3 protein: CASSGSASYEQYF. The CDR3 DNA is TGTGCCAGCAGCGGGTCAGCCTCCTACGAGCAGTACTTC.

This clonotype was counted once. The CDR3 is CASSSRRMTGRNGELFF. CDR3 nucleotide sequence: TGTGCCAGCAGTTCGCGACGAATGACAGGGAGGAACGGGGAGCTGTTTTTT. The genes are TRBV6-5 and TRBJ2-2; a weak D match, TRBD1 (7 bases). V was trimmed by 4 bases and J by 7 bases, leaving 22 bases between them. The CDR3 has 17 residues. Per the germline V gene, CDR1 is MNHEY and CDR2 is SVGAGI.

This clonotype showed up just a few times. J is TRBJ2-3 and V is TRBV3-1; no definite D call. V was shortened by 5 bases and J by 2 bases, with 11 bases between the two germline ends. Per germline, CDR1 LGHDT and CDR2 YNNKEL (reference sequence). This CDR3 comprises 14 residues. In DNA, the CDR3 is TGTGCCAGCAGCGGCCGACCAACCACAGATACGCAGTATTTT. Its protein is CASSGRPTTDTQYF.

This clonotype showed up just once. In nucleotides, the CDR3 is TGCGCCAGCAGCCAAGGACAGGCCACAGATACGCAGTATTTT. Translation gives CASSQGQATDTQYF. The V call is TRBV5-1, the J call TRBJ2-3; 7 nucleotides align to TRBD1. The CDR3 runs 14 residues. Germline loops: CDR1 SGHRS, CDR2 YFSETQ. V shed 4 bases, J shed 2 bases, and the junction held 4 bases outside the gene matches.

This clonotype was observed at least ten times. The chain recombines TRBV12-5 with TRBJ1-2; no reliable D call. The ends were cut back, 6 bases at V and 8 bases at J, with 7 bases in the middle. There are 10 residues in the CDR3. Germline CDR1 LGHNT, CDR2 FRNRAP. As DNA, the CDR3 is TGTGCTAGTGGAGAGTACGGCTACACCTTC. As protein: CASGEYGYTF.

There are a few counts of this clonotype. The chain couples TRBV14 to TRBJ2-7, with D perhaps given as TRBD1 or TRBD2 (5 bases each). This CDR3 has 17 residues. CDR1 and CDR2 (germline): SGHDN, FVKESK. V lost 3 bases to trimming and J lost 0 bases, with 18 bases between them. CDR3 sequence: CASSQGPGRTSSYEQYF. In DNA form, the CDR3 reads TGTGCCAGCAGCCAGGGACCAGGGCGGACATCCTCCTACGAGCAGTACTTC.

This clonotype was detected ten times or more. The chain has TRBV7-2 and TRBJ2-1; 10 bases match TRBD2. This CDR3 region has 16 residues. V trimming: 6 bases; J trimming: 1 base; junction bases outside the gene matches: 6. The V gene's germline CDR1 is SGHTA and CDR2 FQGNSA. Written as DNA, the CDR3 is TGTGCCAGCAGTTACGGACTAGCGGTTTCCTACAATGAGCAGTTCTTC. Its translation is CASSYGLAVSYNEQFF.

In this sample, this clonotype turned up a few times. This chain uses TRBV20-1 with TRBJ1-4; the match to TRBD1 covers 7 bases. Trimming cost V 1 base and J 3 bases; bases outside gene matches: 5. From germline, CDR1 is DFQATT and CDR2 SNEGSKA (reference sequence). The CDR3 sequence is 15 residues long. DNA of the CDR3: TGCAGTGCTAGAGCCAGGGGGATGTCTAATGAAAAACTGTTTTTT. It is translated as CSARARGMSNEKLFF.

Many counts were recorded for this clonotype. The rearrangement uses TRBV30 and TRBJ2-7, with 8 bases that match TRBD2. This CDR3 has 14 residues. V lost 4 bases, J lost 4 bases, and 9 bases stayed unmatched. CDR1 and CDR2 (germline): GTSNPN, SVGIG (reference sequence). The CDR3 DNA reads TGTGCCTGGAAAGGAAGCGGGAGTATGTACGAGCAGTACTTC. This translates into CAWKGSGSMYEQYF.